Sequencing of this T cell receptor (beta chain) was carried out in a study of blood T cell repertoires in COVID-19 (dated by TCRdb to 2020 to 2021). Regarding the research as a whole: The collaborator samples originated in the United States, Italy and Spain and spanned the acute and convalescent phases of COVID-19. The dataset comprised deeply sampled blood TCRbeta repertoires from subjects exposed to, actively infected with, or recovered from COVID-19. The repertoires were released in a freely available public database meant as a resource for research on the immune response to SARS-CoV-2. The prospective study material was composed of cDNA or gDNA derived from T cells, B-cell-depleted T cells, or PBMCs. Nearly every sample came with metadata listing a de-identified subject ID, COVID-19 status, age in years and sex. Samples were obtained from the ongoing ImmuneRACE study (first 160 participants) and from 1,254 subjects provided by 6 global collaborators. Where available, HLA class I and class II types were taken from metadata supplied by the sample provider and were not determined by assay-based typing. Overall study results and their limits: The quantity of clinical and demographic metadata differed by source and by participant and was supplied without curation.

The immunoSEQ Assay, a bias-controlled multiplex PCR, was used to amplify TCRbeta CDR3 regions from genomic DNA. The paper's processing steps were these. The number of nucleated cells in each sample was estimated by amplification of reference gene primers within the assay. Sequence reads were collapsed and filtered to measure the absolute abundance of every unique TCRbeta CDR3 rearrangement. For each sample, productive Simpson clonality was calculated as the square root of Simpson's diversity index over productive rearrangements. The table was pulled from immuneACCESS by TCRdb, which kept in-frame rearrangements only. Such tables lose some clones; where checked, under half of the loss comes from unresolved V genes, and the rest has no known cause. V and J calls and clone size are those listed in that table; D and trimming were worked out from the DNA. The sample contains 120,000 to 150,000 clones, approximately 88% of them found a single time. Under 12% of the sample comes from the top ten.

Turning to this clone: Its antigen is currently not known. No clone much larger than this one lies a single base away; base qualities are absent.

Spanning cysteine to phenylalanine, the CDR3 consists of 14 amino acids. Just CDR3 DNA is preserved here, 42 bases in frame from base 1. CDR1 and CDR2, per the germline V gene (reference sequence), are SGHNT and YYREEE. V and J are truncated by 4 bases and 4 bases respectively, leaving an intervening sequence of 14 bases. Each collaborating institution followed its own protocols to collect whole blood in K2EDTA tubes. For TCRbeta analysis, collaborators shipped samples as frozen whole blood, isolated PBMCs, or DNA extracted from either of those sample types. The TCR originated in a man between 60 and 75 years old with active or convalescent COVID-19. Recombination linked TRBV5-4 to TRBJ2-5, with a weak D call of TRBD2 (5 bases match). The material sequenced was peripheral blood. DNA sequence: TGTGCCAGCAGCCCAGTGGGAGTGGGAGAGACCCAGTACTTC. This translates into CASSPVGVGETQYF.